This T cell receptor beta chain was found in a study of shared clonotypes between healthy human individuals. Study-level background: Samples came from a couple of female and three male donors aged 18 to 49. General study results and limits: The authors expected sequencing depth to affect clonotype sharing among donors. Generation probability values for non-shared clonotypes were lower than those for clonotypes shared by all four donors.

Details on this clone: Its target is unknown.

V lost 5 bases, J lost 3 bases, and 4 bases stayed unmatched. CDR1 and CDR2 (germline): SGHTS, YDEGEE. CDR3 size: 14 residues. Libraries were prepared by immunoSEQ multiplex PCR; TCRdb keeps only in-frame clonotypes and omits some of them. The repertoire holds 1.4 million or so clones, with approximately 98.5% as singletons. The chain employs TRBV5-8 and TRBJ2-7; the match to TRBD2 covers 11 bases. The TCR sequence derives from a man aged 30 to 45 in good health. Sequenced input: naive CD4+ T cells sorted from blood. As to subset: CD45RA+ positively selected. The CDR3 region is CASRRLAGGYEQYF. DNA for the CDR3: TGTGCCAGCAGGCGCCTAGCGGGAGGCTACGAGCAGTACTTC.